A selection of T cell receptor beta chains follows, all from one sample in a study of shared clonotypes between healthy human individuals. Data came from immunoSEQ multiplex PCR; TCRdb stores just in-frame clones and leaves some out. Of more than 1,200,000 clones in the sample, approximately 98.5% were seen once. The sequencing input was naive CD4+ T cells sorted from blood. These TCRs come from a man aged 25 to 40 in good health. The CDR3 runs from the conserved cysteine through the conserved F or W. Each record gives: V gene, clone size, J gene, D gene, CDR3 protein, CDR3 DNA. A D gene is named only where the DNA matches it firmly. Clone sizes are given selectively: once, few, many, or a class where the clone is expanded.

V: TRBV5-6
size: -
J: TRBJ2-3
D: -
CDR3: CASSPPPWTGHLEDTQYF
DNA: TGTGCCAGCAGCCCCCCCCCGTGGACGGGTCATTTAGAAGATACGCAGTATTTT

V: TRBV9
size: -
J: TRBJ1-2
D: -
CDR3: CASSSSYGYTF
DNA: TGTGCCAGCAGCTCTTCATATGGCTACACCTTC

V: TRBV28
size: -
J: TRBJ2-3
D: -
CDR3: CASSPPPGVDTQYF
DNA: TGTGCCAGCAGTCCCCCCCCGGGGGTGGATACGCAGTATTTT

V: TRBV19
size: -
J: TRBJ1-5
D: -
CDR3: CASSTYRDEQPQHF
DNA: TGTGCCAGTAGTACGTACAGGGACGAACAGCCCCAGCATTTT

V: TRBV9
size: -
J: TRBJ1-1
D: -
CDR3: CASSLRFNTEAFF
DNA: TGTGCCAGCAGCCTCAGATTTAACACTGAAGCTTTCTTT

V: TRBV30
size: -
J: TRBJ2-2
D: -
CDR3: CAWSPPRGTGELFF
DNA: TGTGCCTGGAGCCCGCCCAGGGGCACCGGGGAGCTGTTTTTT

V: TRBV27
size: -
J: TRBJ2-7
D: TRBD1
CDR3: CASSRTGTATYEQYF
DNA: TGTGCCAGCAGCCGAACCGGGACAGCTACCTACGAGCAGTACTTC

V: TRBV5-1
size: -
J: TRBJ2-2
D: TRBD2
CDR3: CASKDGGTNTGELFF
DNA: TGCGCCAGCAAGGACGGGGGGACGAACACCGGGGAGCTGTTTTTT

V: TRBV6-5
size: -
J: TRBJ2-3
D: -
CDR3: CASSYSTSITDTQYF
DNA: TGTGCCAGCAGTTACTCGACTTCAATCACAGATACGCAGTATTTT

V: TRBV28
size: -
J: TRBJ1-1
D: TRBD1
CDR3: CASSLWDRTVF
DNA: TGTGCCAGCAGTTTGTGGGACAGGACGGTCTTT

V: TRBV18
size: -
J: TRBJ2-1
D: TRBD2
CDR3: CASSQGTRAHNEQFF
DNA: TGTGCCAGCTCACAGGGGACTAGAGCCCACAATGAGCAGTTCTTC

V: TRBV6-5
size: -
J: TRBJ2-1
D: -
CDR3: CASSYSPGQTYNEQFF
DNA: TGTGCCAGCAGTTACTCGCCGGGACAAACCTACAATGAGCAGTTCTTC

V: TRBV7-2
size: once
J: TRBJ1-5
D: -
CDR3: CASSSGAGQPQHF
DNA: TGTGCCAGCAGCTCAGGGGCAGGTCAGCCCCAGCATTTT

V: TRBV2
size: -
J: TRBJ1-4
D: -
CDR3: CASFRIIGVTNEKLFF
DNA: TGTGCCAGCTTTAGAATTATTGGGGTAACTAATGAAAAACTGTTTTTT

V: TRBV20-1
size: -
J: TRBJ2-1
D: -
CDR3: CSARGYNEQFF
DNA: TGCAGTGCTAGGGGCTACAATGAGCAGTTCTTC

V: TRBV19
size: -
J: TRBJ1-5
D: -
CDR3: CASSIHEGGDGQPQHF
DNA: TGTGCCAGTAGTATTCATGAAGGGGGAGACGGTCAGCCCCAGCATTTT